One sample yielded the 29 T cell receptor beta chains listed below, sequenced in a study of cytomegalovirus exposure and HLA in healthy donors. It was with 60 Vbeta and 13 Jbeta primers that the PCR ran. Sequenced by immunoSEQ multiplex PCR; TCRdb stores in-frame clones only, minus some. In the table there are 130,000 to 150,000 clones, roughly 80% of which are singletons. Sequencing was done on a sample of PBMCs. The receptor source for this set is a boy aged 2 to 9 in good health and CMV-seronegative.

The rearrangement links TRBV28 to TRBJ2-3; no firm D call. CDR1 is MDHEN, CDR2 SYDVKM, per germline. CDR3 length: 16 residues. The ends were cut back, 1 base at V and 1 base at J, with 12 bases in the middle. Here the CDR3 reads CASSLSFRSGTDTQYF. In DNA, the CDR3 is TGTGCCAGCAGTTTATCGTTCCGGTCGGGCACAGATACGCAGTATTTT.

The J gene is TRBJ2-2, the V gene TRBV27; 8 positions match TRBD1. This CDR3 is 13 amino acids long. With 6 bases clipped from V and 6 bases from J, the junction kept 3 bases outside the gene matches. In germline, CDR1 is MNHEY, CDR2 SMNVEV (reference sequence). The CDR3 region is CASRRTGPGELFF. Here the CDR3 DNA reads TGTGCCAGCAGAAGGACAGGGCCCGGGGAGCTGTTTTTT.

The gene calls are TRBV4-1 and TRBJ2-7, with TRBD1 matching over 7 bases. Germline V CDR1 and CDR2: MGHRA, YSYEKL. J lost 2 bases, V lost 1 base, and 5 bases had no gene match. The length of the CDR3 is 15 residues. CDR3 sequence (DNA): TGCGCCAGCAGCCAAGTGGCCGGACAGGCCTACGAGCAGTACTTC. The encoded protein is CASSQVAGQAYEQYF.

The chain recombines TRBV5-1 with TRBJ2-1; D might be TRBD2 (6 bases). This CDR3 has 16 amino acids. Germline CDR1 and CDR2: SGHRS and YFSETQ. V shed 5 bases and J shed 3 bases, with 18 bases lying between them. CDR3: CASRQRAGGDYNEQFF. CDR3 sequence (DNA): TGCGCCAGCAGACAACGGGCGGGCGGGGACTACAATGAGCAGTTCTTC.

The chain recombines TRBV9 with TRBJ2-5, with 7 bases that match TRBD2. The CDR3 loop spans 14 amino acids. Germline V lookup: CDR1 SGDLS, CDR2 YYNGEE. V gave up 2 bases and J gave up 3 bases; unmatched junction bases: 4. For the CDR3, the DNA is TGTGCCAGCAGCGTGGACGGGGGGAAAGAGACCCAGTACTTC. As protein: CASSVDGGKETQYF.

This clone was counted only a few times. J is TRBJ2-7 and V is TRBV29-1; 7 nucleotides align to TRBD1. The CDR3 spans 13 residues. V lost 6 bases and J lost 4; bases outside the gene matches: 9. Germline assignment: CDR1 SQVTM and CDR2 ANQGSEA. In DNA, the CDR3 is TGCAGCGTAGAGACAGGGACGGGTTACGAGCAGTACTTC. Protein: CSVETGTGYEQYF.

The V and J genes are TRBV28 and TRBJ2-1; 12 bases are shared with TRBD2. Per the germline V gene, CDR1 is MDHEN and CDR2 is SYDVKM. Unmatched junction bases numbered 7, after V lost 5 bases and J lost 8 bases. This CDR3 has 15 amino acids. In nucleotides, the CDR3 is TGTGCCAGCAGTCCGACTAGCGGGAGTTCCTATGAGCAGTTCTTC. Translating gives CASSPTSGSSYEQFF.

A single count supports this clone. V and J are TRBV2 and TRBJ2-3; perhaps TRBD1 as D (6 bases). The CDR3 is 13 residues long. V was cut by 6 bases and J by 1 base, with 8 bases left in between. Germline V lookup: CDR1 SNHLY, CDR2 FYNNEI. CDR3: CASRDSGTDTQYF. The CDR3 DNA reads TGTGCCAGCAGGGACAGTGGCACAGATACGCAGTATTTT.

The chain carries TRBV7-2 and TRBJ2-7; D unclear. V shed 3 bases and J shed 3 bases, with 12 bases lying between them. This CDR3 is built from 14 residues. Germline V CDR1 and CDR2: SGHTA, FQGNSA. CDR3 sequence reads: CASSLLVQNYEQYF. DNA of the CDR3: TGTGCCAGCAGCTTGCTAGTCCAGAACTACGAGCAGTACTTC.

V is TRBV7-9 and J is TRBJ2-7; 10 nucleotides agree with TRBD2. V trimming: 0 bases; J trimming: 1 base; junction bases outside the gene matches: 0. The CDR3 covers 15 residues. Germline lookup yields CDR1 SEHNR and CDR2 FQNEAQ (reference sequence). The CDR3 is CASSLASGGSYEQYF. The CDR3 nucleotides are TGTGCCAGCAGCTTAGCTAGCGGGGGGTCCTACGAGCAGTACTTC.

J is TRBJ2-1 and V is TRBV5-4, with 11 bases matching TRBD2. Trimming at V came to 4 bases and at J to 10 bases, leaving 16 bases not matched to a gene. This CDR3 spans 17 amino acids. Germline loops: CDR1 SGHNT, CDR2 YYREEE (reference sequence). CDR3 protein: CASSPPLGSGGAGEQFF. In DNA form, the CDR3 reads TGTGCCAGCAGCCCGCCCCTGGGTAGCGGGGGGGCAGGCGAGCAGTTCTTC.

The CDR3 DNA sequence: TGCGCCAGCAGCTGGGAGGCCGCAACTAATGAAAAACTGTTTTTT. Translation: CASSWEAATNEKLFF. The chain links TRBV5-1 to TRBJ1-4; D not certain. CDR1 is SGHRS and CDR2 is YFSETQ in the germline V gene. The CDR3 runs to 15 residues. Trimming shortened V by 3 bases and J by 0 bases, and 9 bases separated the two germline ends.

This chain joins TRBV9 and TRBJ2-5; TRBD2 matches 8 bases. Germline V gene sequence: CDR1 SGDLS, CDR2 YYNGEE. The ends lost 3 bases at V and 6 bases at J; junction bases unmatched: 10. The CDR3 runs to 15 residues. In DNA, the CDR3 is TGTGCCAGCAGCGCTTTGGCGGGGGGCACAAAGACCCAGTACTTC. It yields the protein CASSALAGGTKTQYF. The full variable domain, rest sourced from reference TRBV9 and TRBJ2-5, is DSGVTQTPKHLITATGQRVTLRCSPRSGDLSVYWYQQSLDQGLQFLIQYYNGEERAKGNILERFSAQQFPDLHSELNLSSLELGDSALYFCASSALAGGTKTQYFGPGTRLLVL.

The CDR3 DNA sequence: TGTGCCAGCTTGACACCTACCTACGAGCAGTACTTC. It is translated as CASLTPTYEQYF. The chain links TRBV6-5 to TRBJ2-7; D remains ambiguous. Trimming stripped 8 bases from V and 2 bases from J, with 10 bases between. CDR3 length: 12 amino acids. Germline V gives CDR1 MNHEY, CDR2 SVGAGI.

A single count supports this clone. CDR3 amino acids: CATRTGIYEQYF. CDR3 in DNA: TGTGCCACTCGGACAGGGATTTACGAGCAGTACTTC. The chain employs TRBV2 and TRBJ2-7; 8 bases are shared with TRBD1. The ends lost 10 bases at V and 4 bases at J; junction bases unmatched: 6. Germline values: CDR1 SNHLY, CDR2 FYNNEI. CDR3 length: 12 amino acids.

The chain couples TRBV7-9 to TRBJ2-3; D call uncertain. Trimming stripped 3 bases from V and 2 bases from J, with 9 bases between. This CDR3 has 14 amino acids. Germline V CDR1 and CDR2: SEHNR, FQNEAQ (reference sequence). CDR3 region: CASSFNGPTDTQYF. The CDR3 nucleotides read TGTGCCAGCAGCTTCAATGGGCCCACAGATACGCAGTATTTT. Based on the CDR3 plus reference TRBV7-9 and TRBJ2-3, the full variable domain is DTGVSQNPRHKITKRGQNVTFRCDPISEHNRLYWYRQTLGQGPEFLTYFQNEAQLEKSRLLSDRFSAERPKGSFSTLEIQRTEQGDSAMYLCASSFNGPTDTQYFGPGTRLTVL.

V gene TRBV5-6 combines with J gene TRBJ1-2; 9 positions agree with TRBD1. This CDR3 is built from 19 residues. Trimming removed 3 bases from V and 0 bases from J; junction bases left unmatched: 15. The germline CDR1 and CDR2 sequences are SGHDT and YYEEEE. DNA of the CDR3: TGTGCCAGCAGCTCCCTTGCTCTCCAGGGACAGGGCGCTAACTATGGCTACACCTTC. This sequence encodes CASSSLALQGQGANYGYTF. Variable domain in full (rest from reference TRBV5-6 and TRBJ1-2): DAGVTQSPTHLIKTRGQQVTLRCSPKSGHDTVSWYQQALGQGPQFIFQYYEEEERQRGNFPDRFSGHQFPNYSSELNVNALLLGDSALYLCASSSLALQGQGANYGYTFGSGTRLTVV.

This chain joins TRBV6-5 and TRBJ1-1; TRBD1 agrees at 9 bases. Germline loops: CDR1 MNHEY, CDR2 SVGAGI. The CDR3 sequence is 12 residues long. The V segment lost 6 bases and the J segment 10 bases; nucleotides outside the gene matches: 6. The CDR3 sequence: CASSLTGGRAFF. CDR3 sequence (DNA): TGTGCCAGCAGCCTGACAGGGGGACGAGCTTTCTTT.

The J gene is TRBJ1-2, the V gene TRBV4-1, with 12 bases lining up with TRBD1. This CDR3 region has 16 residues. From germline, CDR1 is MGHRA and CDR2 YSYEKL. Trimming removed 4 bases from V and 8 bases from J; junction bases left unmatched: 11. The CDR3 spells CASSRGQGATSGGYTF. The CDR3 coding sequence is TGCGCCAGCAGCCGGGGACAGGGGGCGACTTCGGGAGGCTACACCTTC.

This chain links TRBV5-4 with TRBJ2-1, with a tentative D call TRBD2 (5 bases). Per the germline V gene, CDR1 is SGHNT and CDR2 is YYREEE (reference sequence). The CDR3 loop spans 14 amino acids. Trimming stripped 4 bases from V and 7 bases from J, with 15 bases between. CDR3 region: CASSPAASFNEQFF. CDR3 sequence (DNA): TGTGCCAGCAGCCCAGCGGCTAGCTTTAATGAGCAGTTCTTC.

The chain uses TRBV29-1 and TRBJ1-2, with 8 positions matching TRBD1. In germline, CDR1 is SQVTM, CDR2 ANQGSEA. This CDR3 contains 12 residues. The V segment lost 7 bases and the J segment 3 bases; nucleotides outside the gene matches: 4. CDR3 in amino acids: CSAETGDYGYTF. Written as DNA, the CDR3 is TGCAGCGCTGAGACAGGGGACTATGGCTACACCTTC.

The sample holds a few counts of this clone. This chain joins TRBV7-9 and TRBJ2-7; perhaps TRBD1 as D (6 bases). This CDR3 has 15 residues. The germline gives CDR1 SEHNR, CDR2 FQNEAQ (reference sequence). V lost 1 base, J lost 7 bases, and 17 bases lay in between. This CDR3 reads CASSLVRGGTGEQYF. CDR3 nucleotides: TGTGCCAGCAGCTTAGTTCGAGGGGGAACGGGGGAGCAGTACTTC.

The V gene is TRBV5-5, the J gene TRBJ1-2; the D gene is possibly TRBD1 (5 bases). Germline assignment: CDR1 SGHKS and CDR2 YYEKEE (reference sequence). The CDR3 covers 14 residues. Trimming took 0 bases from V and 5 from J, leaving 11 bases between them. CDR3 residues: CASSLGQSKYGYTF. The CDR3 region has the DNA TGTGCCAGCAGCTTGGGACAGAGTAAATATGGCTACACCTTC.

This clone was found once. The rearrangement joins TRBV7-9 to TRBJ1-5; possibly TRBD1 for D (6 bases). The CDR3 runs 13 residues. The V end was cut by 0 bases, the J end by 7 bases, with 7 bases between. The germline CDR1 and CDR2 sequences are SEHNR and FQNEAQ (reference sequence). The DNA for the CDR3 is TGTGCCAGCAGCTTAGCGGACAGACAGCCCCAGCATTTT. Amino acid sequence: CASSLADRQPQHF.

The rearrangement uses TRBV5-3 and TRBJ1-2, with D possibly matching TRBD1 (5 bases). TRBV5-3 is noted as an ORF with a role that remains uncertain. Between the trimmed V and J ends, which lost 6 bases and 4 bases, there was a span of 13 bases. The CDR3 contains 13 residues. The CDR3 sequence: CARINRGVYGYTF. CDR3 DNA: TGTGCCAGAATAAACCGGGGGGTCTATGGCTACACCTTC.

This clone appeared a few times. The chain's CDR3 is CASSSKTGEIYEQYF. CDR3 bases: TGCGCCAGCAGCTCCAAGACAGGGGAGATCTACGAGCAGTACTTC. The chain carries TRBV5-1 and TRBJ2-7; 8 nucleotides match TRBD1. Germline values: CDR1 SGHRS, CDR2 YFSETQ. The CDR3 totals 15 residues. The junction had 8 bases not matched to a gene; V was cut back by 3 bases and J by 3 bases.

This chain joins TRBV7-3 and TRBJ2-1; 9 nucleotides align to TRBD2. Germline loops: CDR1 SGHTA, CDR2 FQGTGA. V lost 2 bases and J lost 1; bases outside the gene matches: 15. The CDR3 totals 20 residues. The CDR3, as DNA: TGTGCCAGCAGCTTACCGGGCGCCGAGGCTAGCGGGAATTCCTACAATGAGCAGTTCTTC. Translated: CASSLPGAEASGNSYNEQFF.

As for this clone: An end of the junction differs from the germline gene, which may be a read error. This chain links TRBV19 with TRBJ1-1; weak D call: TRBD1 (5 bases). The CDR3 extends over 14 amino acids. Germline assignment: CDR1 LNHDA and CDR2 SQIVND (reference sequence). The chain's CDR3 is CASSIVSSPLHRNF. CDR3 coding DNA: TGTGCCAGTAGTATAGTTTCTTCGCCCCTTCACAGGAACTTT.

V and J are TRBV10-1 and TRBJ1-3; D is possibly TRBD1 (5 bases). CDR3 size: 13 residues. Germline lookup yields CDR1 WNHNN and CDR2 SYGVQD (reference sequence). The V end lost 2 bases, the J end lost 3 bases, and 5 bases lay between the germline ends. The CDR3 DNA is TGCGCCAGCAGTGAGCAGGGTGGAAACACCATATATTTT. The encoded protein is CASSEQGGNTIYF.